One TCR beta chain is described in this entry. The antigen it recognizes is unknown. The record has no base qualities; no much larger clone is one base away. This sample stems from a study of shared clonotypes between healthy human individuals (TCRdb year 2020). Notes on the research overall: A few men and two women, aged 18 to 49 years, made up the cohort. Per donor, three plates each were used for CD4 naive and CD4 memory, two for CD8 naive, and one for CD8 memory. Blood TCR repertoires of about five healthy adults were deeply sequenced to estimate repertoire size and the extent of clonotype sharing between individuals. Different laboratories and diverse techniques were used to prepare libraries and sequence TCR repertoires, to increase sequencing depth and limit assay-specific biases. Per donor, leukapheresis produced somewhere between about 0.85 and 9.5 billion PBMCs.

Using the deep immunoSEQ assay, TCR CDR3 regions were amplified from genomic DNA by multiplex PCR. For each cell subset, the extracted genomic DNA was distributed evenly across all wells of several immunoSEQ 96-well plates, and each plate served as one replicate. Each replicate PCR for sorted subsets received roughly 0.2 ug genomic DNA, equal to about 30,000 T cell genomes. Purified libraries were quantified with a Qubit 3.0 fluorometer, sized on a Bioanalyzer 2100, and re-quantified with the KAPA Library Quantification kit. Each immunoSEQ 96-well plate was sequenced on its own single-read 150-cycle Illumina NextSeq 550 flow cell. Under the source paper's analysis protocol: Because the immunoSEQ output included only junctional sequences and no quality scores, the filtering could not be the same as the filtering used for full-length reads. To assign V/J genes and CDR3, sequences were annotated against IMGT germline references using PyIR, a Python wrapper for IgBLAST v1.9. Reads with weak V/J assignments (E-value above 1e-6), missing CDR3, stop codons, out-of-frame junctions, or ambiguous translated residues were removed. A V3J clonotype was defined by an identical inferred V gene, J gene, and CDR3 amino acid sequence. The percentage overlap between two repertoires was calculated by dividing the number of shared unique clonotypes by the size of the smaller repertoire. Repertoire richness was assessed with RTK rarefaction, the Chao1 estimator, and Recon v2.1 estimates of unobserved clonotypes. Generation probabilities were computed with OLGA for all TCRbeta clonotypes obtained by the gDNA method from several donors. This immuneACCESS table, as held by TCRdb, lists in-frame sequences with V and J called but not all clones. Of the missing ones, under half trace to an unresolved V gene in checked studies; the others have no known cause. The V and J calls and clone size come from that table; D and trimming were worked out from the DNA. The sample contains approximately 980,000 clones, over 75% of them found a single time. The ten most abundant clones make up over 1.3% of the sample.

Donors were healthy HIV-negative adults with no recently reported acute infections or vaccinations. Every donor was a Caucasian adult residing in Nashville, Tennessee, USA. CD4+ T cells were enriched by magnetic negative selection, after which naive cells were positively selected on CD45RA and the negative fraction was taken as the memory subset. After blood collection by leukapheresis, PBMCs were isolated using Ficoll-Histopaque density gradient centrifugation and then cryopreserved in the vapor phase of liquid nitrogen. Purity and quantity of every magnetically sorted T cell population were checked by analytical flow cytometry. Genomic DNA was isolated from each sorted fraction and quantified by UV absorbance on a Nanodrop 2000c. V is trimmed back by 5 bases and J by 5 bases, and the junction contains 6 bases that no gene match accounts for. Via the germline V gene, CDR1 is KGHSH and CDR2 LQKENI. The CDR3 contains 15 residues, cysteine and phenylalanine counted. This entry keeps only the CDR3 DNA: 45 bases, framed from base 1.

Broad study findings and their caveats: Based on pairwise subsampling, the degree of clonotype sharing among donors was expected to be affected by sequencing depth. The small number of donors limited the genetic and exposure-history diversity represented. Clonotypes shared by all four sorted-subset donors showed higher generation probabilities than non-shared clonotypes. Sharing across several donors was observed for roughly 5.4% of naive CD4, less than 4% of naive CD8, 2% to 2.5% of memory CD4, and around 0.42% of memory CD8 clonotypes. Even with the large sequencing depth, rarefaction of the sorted-subset datasets indicated that sequencing was incomplete. Estimated clonotype richness was generally larger for naive than for memory subsets. Sampling was restricted to blood, and TCR repertoires in tissues likely differ from the TCR repertoires found in blood.

The chain is made from TRBV18 and TRBJ1-6; the junction holds 7 bases that match TRBD1. This receptor was identified in a man between 18 and 35 years old in good health. Sequenced: memory CD4+ T cells sorted from blood. The cell subset or site label, read with the paper, signifies: CD45RA-negative fraction. This receptor carries the CDR3 CASSASQGNNSPLHF. The DNA sequence is given as TGTGCCAGCTCAGCTTCACAGGGGAATAATTCACCCCTCCACTTT.